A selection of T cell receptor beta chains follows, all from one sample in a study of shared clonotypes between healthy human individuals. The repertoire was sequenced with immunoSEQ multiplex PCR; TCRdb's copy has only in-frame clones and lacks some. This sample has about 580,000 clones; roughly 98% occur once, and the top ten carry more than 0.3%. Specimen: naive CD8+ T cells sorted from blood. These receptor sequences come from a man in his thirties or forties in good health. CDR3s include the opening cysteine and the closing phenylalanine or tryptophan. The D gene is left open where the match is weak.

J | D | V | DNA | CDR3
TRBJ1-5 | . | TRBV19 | TGTGCCAGTAGTATAAGCAATCAGCCCCAGCATTTT | CASSISNQPQHF
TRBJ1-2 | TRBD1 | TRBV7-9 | TGTGCCAGCAGCGGGACAGGGGAGGATGGCTACACCTTC | CASSGTGEDGYTF
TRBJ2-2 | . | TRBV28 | TGTGCCAGCAGGGCTACAGGGAAAACGAACACCGGGGAGCTGTTTTTT | CASRATGKTNTGELFF
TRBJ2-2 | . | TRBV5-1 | TGCGCCAGCAGCCTGGGACAACCGAACACCGGGGAGCTGTTTTTT | CASSLGQPNTGELFF
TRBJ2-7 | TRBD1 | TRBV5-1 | TGCGCCAGCAGCTTGGCTGGCCAGGGGGTCACGCTCCCCTACGAGCAGTACTTC | CASSLAGQGVTLPYEQYF
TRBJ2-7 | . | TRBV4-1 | TGCGCCAGCAGCCAAGGTCCGCTTCGGGTAGGCGACGAGCAGTACTTC | CASSQGPLRVGDEQYF
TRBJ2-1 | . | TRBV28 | TGTGCCAGCAGTCCGATTGGATGGGATGAGCAGTTCTTC | CASSPIGWDEQFF
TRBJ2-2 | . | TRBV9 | TGTGCCAGCAGCGTGGGAGGAGGGGAGCTGTTTTTT | CASSVGGGELFF
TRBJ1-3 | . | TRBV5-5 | TGTGCCAGCAGCGGACCCGGGGGAGGGGACTCTGGAAACACCATATATTTT | CASSGPGGGDSGNTIYF
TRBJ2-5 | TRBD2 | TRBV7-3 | TGTGCCAGCAGCCCGATGACTAGCGGGGAACAAGAGACCCAGTACTTC | CASSPMTSGEQETQYF
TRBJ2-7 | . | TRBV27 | TGTGCCAGCAGTTTATACGACAGATCCTACGAGCAGTACTTC | CASSLYDRSYEQYF
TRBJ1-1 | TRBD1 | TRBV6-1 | TGTGCCAGCAGTGTGCAGGGGGTCACTGAAGCTTTCTTT | CASSVQGVTEAFF
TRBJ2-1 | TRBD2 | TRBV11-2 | TGTGCCAGCAGCTTAGGACGGCTAGCGGGAGTATCAAATGAGCAGTTCTTC | CASSLGRLAGVSNEQFF
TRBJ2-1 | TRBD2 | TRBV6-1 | TGTGCCAGCAGTGATCGGACTAGCGGGGGTGAGCAGTTCTTC | CASSDRTSGGEQFF